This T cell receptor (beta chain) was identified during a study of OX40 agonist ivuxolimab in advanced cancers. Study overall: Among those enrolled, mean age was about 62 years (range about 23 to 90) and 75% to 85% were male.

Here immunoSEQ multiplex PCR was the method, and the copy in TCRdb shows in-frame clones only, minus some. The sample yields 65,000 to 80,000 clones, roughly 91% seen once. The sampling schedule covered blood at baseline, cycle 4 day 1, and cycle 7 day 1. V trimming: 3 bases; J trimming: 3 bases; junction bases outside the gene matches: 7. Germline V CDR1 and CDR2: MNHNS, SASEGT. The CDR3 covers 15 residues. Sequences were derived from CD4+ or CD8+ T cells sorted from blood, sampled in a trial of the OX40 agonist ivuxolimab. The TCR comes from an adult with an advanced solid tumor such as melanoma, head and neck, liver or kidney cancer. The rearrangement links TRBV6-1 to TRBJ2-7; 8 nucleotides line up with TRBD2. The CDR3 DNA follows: TGTGCCAGCAGTGACCCCGGGACTAGAGGCTACGAGCAGTACTTC. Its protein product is CASSDPGTRGYEQYF.